The entry below gives a single TCR beta chain sequence along with its context. Profiled with immunoSEQ multiplex PCR; TCRdb holds only in-frame clones, not every one. Here the sample spans roughly 80,000 clones, 80% to 90% being singletons. Germline trimming cut 5 bases from V and 8 bases from J; bases unmatched to any gene: 6. CDR1 MNHNS and CDR2 SASEGT come from the germline V gene. The CDR3 consists of 14 residues. This record belongs to a study of OX40 agonist ivuxolimab in advanced cancers. The clonotype originates from an adult with an advanced solid tumor such as melanoma, head and neck, liver or kidney cancer. The chain recombines TRBV6-1 with TRBJ2-1; 10 bases align to TRBD2. Sequencing was performed on CD4+ or CD8+ T cells sorted from blood, taken in a trial of the OX40 agonist ivuxolimab. The CDR3 nucleotides read TGTGCCAGCAGTTTAGCGGGAGGTCCCTATGAGCAGTTCTTC. It translates to CASSLAGGPYEQFF.